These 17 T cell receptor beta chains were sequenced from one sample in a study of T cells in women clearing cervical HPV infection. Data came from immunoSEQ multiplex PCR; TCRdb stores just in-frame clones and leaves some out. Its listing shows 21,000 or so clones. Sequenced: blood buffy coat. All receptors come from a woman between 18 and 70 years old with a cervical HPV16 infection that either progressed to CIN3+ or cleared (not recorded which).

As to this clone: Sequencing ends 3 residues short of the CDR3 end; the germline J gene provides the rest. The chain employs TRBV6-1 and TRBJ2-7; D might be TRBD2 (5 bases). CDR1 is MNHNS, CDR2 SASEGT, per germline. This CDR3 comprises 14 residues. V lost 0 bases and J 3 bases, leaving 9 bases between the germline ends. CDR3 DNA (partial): TGTGCCAGCAGTGAAGCGAGGGTGGGCTACGAG. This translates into CASSEARVGYE. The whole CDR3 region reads CASSEARVGYEQYF.

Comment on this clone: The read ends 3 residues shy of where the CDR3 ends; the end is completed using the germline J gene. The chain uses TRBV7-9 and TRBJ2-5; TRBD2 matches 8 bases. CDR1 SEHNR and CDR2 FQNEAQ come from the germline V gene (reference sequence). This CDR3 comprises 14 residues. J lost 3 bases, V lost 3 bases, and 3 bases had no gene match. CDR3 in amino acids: CASSFGGGKETQYF. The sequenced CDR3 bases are TGTGCCAGCAGCTTCGGGGGGGGGAAAGAGACC.

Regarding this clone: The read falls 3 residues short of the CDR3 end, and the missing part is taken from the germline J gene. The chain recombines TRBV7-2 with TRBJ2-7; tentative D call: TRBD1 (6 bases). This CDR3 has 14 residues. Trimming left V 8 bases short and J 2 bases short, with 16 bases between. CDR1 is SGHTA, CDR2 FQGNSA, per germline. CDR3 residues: CASGLQGPPYEQYF. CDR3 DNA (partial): TGTGCCAGCGGCCTTCAGGGGCCCCCCTACGAG.

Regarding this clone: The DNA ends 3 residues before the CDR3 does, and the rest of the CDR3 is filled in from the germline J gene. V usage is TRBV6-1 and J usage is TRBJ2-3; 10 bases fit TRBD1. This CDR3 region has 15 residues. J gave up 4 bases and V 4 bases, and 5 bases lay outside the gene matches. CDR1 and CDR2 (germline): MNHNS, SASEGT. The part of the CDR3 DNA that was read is TGTGCCAGCAGTGGACAGGGGGCAGTATCAGATACG. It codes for CASSGQGAVSDT. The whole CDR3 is CASSGQGAVSDTQYF.

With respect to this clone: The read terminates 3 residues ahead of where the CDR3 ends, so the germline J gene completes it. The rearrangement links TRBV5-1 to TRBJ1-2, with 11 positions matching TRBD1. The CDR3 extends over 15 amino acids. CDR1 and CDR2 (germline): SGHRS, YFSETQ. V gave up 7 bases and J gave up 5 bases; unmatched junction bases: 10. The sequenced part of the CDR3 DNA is TGCGCCAGCGGGACAGGGGGAGGGAGCTGGTATGGC. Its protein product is CASGTGGGSWYG. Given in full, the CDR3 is CASGTGGGSWYGYTF.

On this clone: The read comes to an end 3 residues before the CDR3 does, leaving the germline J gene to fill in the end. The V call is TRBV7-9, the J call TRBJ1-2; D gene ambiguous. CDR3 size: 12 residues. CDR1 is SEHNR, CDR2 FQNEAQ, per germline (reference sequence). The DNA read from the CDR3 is TGTGCCAGCACCCCACTATACAATGAC. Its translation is CASTPLYND. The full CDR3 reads CASTPLYNDYTF.

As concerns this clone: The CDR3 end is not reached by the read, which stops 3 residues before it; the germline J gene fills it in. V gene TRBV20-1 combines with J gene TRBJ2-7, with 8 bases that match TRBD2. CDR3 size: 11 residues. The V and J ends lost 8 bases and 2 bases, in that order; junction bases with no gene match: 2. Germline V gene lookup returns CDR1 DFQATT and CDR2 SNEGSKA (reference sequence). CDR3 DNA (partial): TGCAGTCGCGGGGGGACCTACGAG. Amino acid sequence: CSRGGTYE. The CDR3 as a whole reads CSRGGTYEQYF.

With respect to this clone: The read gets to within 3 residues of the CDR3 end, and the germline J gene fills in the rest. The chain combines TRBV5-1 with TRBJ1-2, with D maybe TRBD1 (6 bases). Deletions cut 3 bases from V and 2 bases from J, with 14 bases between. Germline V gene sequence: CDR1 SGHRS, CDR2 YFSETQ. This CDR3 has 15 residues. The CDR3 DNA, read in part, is TGCGCCAGCAGCTCCGCGGCGGGGGCCAACTATGGC. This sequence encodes CASSSAAGANYG. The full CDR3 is CASSSAAGANYGYTF.

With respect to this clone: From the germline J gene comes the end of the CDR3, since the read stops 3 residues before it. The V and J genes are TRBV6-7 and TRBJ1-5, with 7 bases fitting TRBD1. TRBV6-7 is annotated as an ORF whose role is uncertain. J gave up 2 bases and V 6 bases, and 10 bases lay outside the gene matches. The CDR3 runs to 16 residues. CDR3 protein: CASRERGREGNQPQHF. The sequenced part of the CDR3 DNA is TGTGCCAGCAGGGAGAGGGGGCGCGAAGGCAATCAGCCC.

CDR3 protein: CSASHTGSRTNQPQHF. Incomplete CDR3 DNA: TGCAGTGCTAGTCACACCGGGTCGCGAACAAATCAGCCC. The rearrangement uses TRBV20-1 and TRBJ1-5; no firm D call. The read comes to an end 3 residues before the CDR3 does, leaving the germline J gene to fill in the end. V was trimmed by 3 bases and J by 4 bases, leaving 19 bases between them. The CDR3 contains 16 residues. Per germline, CDR1 DFQATT and CDR2 SNEGSKA (reference sequence).

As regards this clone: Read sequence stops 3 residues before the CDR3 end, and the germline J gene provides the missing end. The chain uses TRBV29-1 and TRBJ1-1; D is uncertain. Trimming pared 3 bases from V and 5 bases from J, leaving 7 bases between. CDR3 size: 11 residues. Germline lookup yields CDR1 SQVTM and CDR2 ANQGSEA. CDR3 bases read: TGCAGCGTTGATGGCGGGACTGAA. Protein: CSVDGGTE. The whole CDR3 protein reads CSVDGGTEAFF.

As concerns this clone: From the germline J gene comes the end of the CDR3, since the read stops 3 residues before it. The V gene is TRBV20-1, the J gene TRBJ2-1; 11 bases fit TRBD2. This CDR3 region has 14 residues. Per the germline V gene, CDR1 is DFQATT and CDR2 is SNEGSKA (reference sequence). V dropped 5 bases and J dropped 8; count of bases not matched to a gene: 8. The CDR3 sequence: CSAHIGLAGHEQFF. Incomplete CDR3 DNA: TGCAGTGCTCACATCGGACTAGCGGGCCATGAG.

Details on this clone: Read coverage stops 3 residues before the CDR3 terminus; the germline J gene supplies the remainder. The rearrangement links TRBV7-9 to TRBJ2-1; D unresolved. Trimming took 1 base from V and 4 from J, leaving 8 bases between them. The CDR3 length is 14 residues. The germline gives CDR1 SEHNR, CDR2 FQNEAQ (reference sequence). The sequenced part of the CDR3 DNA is TGTGCCAGCAGCTTAGGAGCGCTATACAATGAG. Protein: CASSLGALYNE. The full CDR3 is CASSLGALYNEQFF.

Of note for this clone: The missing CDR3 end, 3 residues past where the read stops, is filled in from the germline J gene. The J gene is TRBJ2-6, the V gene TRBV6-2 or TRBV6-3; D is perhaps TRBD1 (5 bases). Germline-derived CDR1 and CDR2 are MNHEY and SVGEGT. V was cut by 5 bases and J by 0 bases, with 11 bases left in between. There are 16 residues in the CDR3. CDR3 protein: CASSPTRGSGANVLTF. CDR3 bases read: TGTGCCAGCAGTCCGACAAGGGGCTCTGGGGCCAACGTC.

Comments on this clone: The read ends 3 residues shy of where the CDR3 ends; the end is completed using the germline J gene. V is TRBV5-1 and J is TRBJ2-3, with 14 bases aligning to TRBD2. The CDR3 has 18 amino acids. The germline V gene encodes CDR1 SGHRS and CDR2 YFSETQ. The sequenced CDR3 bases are TGCGCCAGCAGCGGCGGGACTAGCGGGGGCCTGTACCAAGAGACG. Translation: CASSGGTSGGLYQET. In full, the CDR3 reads CASSGGTSGGLYQETQYF.

Incomplete CDR3 DNA: TGTGCCAGCAGCCAAGCAGGGGGTAATCCCGAG. This sequence encodes CASSQAGGNPE. In full, the CDR3 reads CASSQAGGNPEQYF. The V and J genes are TRBV4-2 and TRBJ2-7; 7 bases fit TRBD1. The read halts 3 residues ahead of the CDR3 end, with the missing end drawn from the germline J gene. This CDR3 contains 14 residues. Trimming took 1 base from V and 6 from J; bases not matched to a gene: 6. From germline, CDR1 is LGHNA and CDR2 YNFKEQ.

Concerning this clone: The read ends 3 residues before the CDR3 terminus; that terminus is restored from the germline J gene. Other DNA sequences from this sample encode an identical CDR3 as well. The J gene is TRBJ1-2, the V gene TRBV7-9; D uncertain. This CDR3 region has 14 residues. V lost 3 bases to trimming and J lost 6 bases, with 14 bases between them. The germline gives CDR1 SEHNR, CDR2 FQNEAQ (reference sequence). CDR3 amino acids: CASSFGLEGDGYTF. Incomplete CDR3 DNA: TGTGCCAGCAGCTTTGGGTTGGAGGGCGATGGC.